This T cell receptor (beta chain) originates from a study of cytomegalovirus exposure and HLA in healthy donors. V lost 1 base and J 6 bases, leaving 11 bases between the germline ends. CDR1 and CDR2 from the germline V gene are SGHTA and FQGNSA. The CDR3 runs to 14 residues. Here immunoSEQ multiplex PCR was the method, and the copy in TCRdb shows in-frame clones only, minus some. The data hold 150,000 to 200,000 clones, with roughly 86% observed a single time. The sample comprised PBMCs. The chain has TRBV7-2 and TRBJ2-3; maybe TRBD2 (6 bases). The TCR originated in a woman aged 18-29 years in good health and CMV-seronegative. CDR3 protein: CASSLGRGFDTQYF. The CDR3 DNA reads TGTGCCAGCAGCTTAGGACGGGGGTTTGATACGCAGTATTTT.